The next 4 T cell receptor beta chains were all read from a single sample in a study of OX40 agonist ivuxolimab in advanced cancers. TCRdb's copy holds only in-frame clones and misses some; the assay was immunoSEQ multiplex PCR. The sample has 9,000 to 15,000 clones, approximately 87% seen once; the top ten hold more than 40%. The material sequenced was CD4+ or CD8+ T cells sorted from blood, taken in a trial of the OX40 agonist ivuxolimab. The receptor source for this set is an adult with an advanced solid tumor such as melanoma, head and neck, liver or kidney cancer.

The chain couples TRBV4-3 to TRBJ2-2; D not certain. Germline CDR1 is LGHNA and CDR2 is YSLEER. There are 16 residues in the CDR3. V lost 1 base and J lost 5, with 14 bases in between. CDR3 nucleotide sequence: TGCGCCAGCAGCCAAGTTTTCCCAGGCCGAACCGGGGAGCTGTTTTTT. Amino acids: CASSQVFPGRTGELFF.

Concerning this clone: At one of its ends the junction is not consistent with the germline gene, which may arise from a read error. CDR3 nucleotide sequence: TGTGCCAGCAGTCTGACAGGGTATTCCGTTGAAAAACTGTCTTTT. It codes for CASSLTGYSVEKLSF. The chain employs TRBV27 and TRBJ1-4; TRBD1 agrees at 7 bases. The CDR3 extends over 15 amino acids. Germline V gene sequence: CDR1 MNHEY, CDR2 SMNVEV (reference sequence).

V is TRBV11-1 and J is TRBJ2-7; no definite D call. The CDR3 has 15 residues. Germline CDR1 is SGHAT and CDR2 is FQDESV (reference sequence). The V end was cut by 3 bases, the J end by 0 bases, with 12 bases between. CDR3 in amino acids: CASSFGPTGSYEQYF. CDR3 DNA: TGTGCCAGCAGCTTCGGGCCTACCGGCTCCTACGAGCAGTACTTC.

The J gene is TRBJ2-1, the V gene TRBV28, with 9 nucleotides matching TRBD1. Looked up from germline, CDR1 is MDHEN and CDR2 is SYDVKM. Trimming cost V 8 bases and J 5 bases; bases outside gene matches: 10. CDR3 length: 15 amino acids. In DNA, the CDR3 is TGTGCCAGCTTTCCTACAGGGGGCTGGGACAATGAGCAGTTCTTC. This gives the protein CASFPTGGWDNEQFF.